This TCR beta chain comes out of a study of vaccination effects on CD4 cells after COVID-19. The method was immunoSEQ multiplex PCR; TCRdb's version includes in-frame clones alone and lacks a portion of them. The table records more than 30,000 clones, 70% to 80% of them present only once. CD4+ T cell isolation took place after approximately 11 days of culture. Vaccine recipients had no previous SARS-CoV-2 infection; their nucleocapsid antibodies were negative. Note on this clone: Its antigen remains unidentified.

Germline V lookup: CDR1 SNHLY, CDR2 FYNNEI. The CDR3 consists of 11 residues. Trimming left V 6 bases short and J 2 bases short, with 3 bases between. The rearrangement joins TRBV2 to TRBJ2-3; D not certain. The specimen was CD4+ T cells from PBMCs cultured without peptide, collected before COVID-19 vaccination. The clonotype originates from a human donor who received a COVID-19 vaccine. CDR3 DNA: TGTGCCAGCAGCTACACAGATACGCAGTATTTT. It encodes CASSYTDTQYF.